These 15 T cell receptor beta chains originate from one sample sequenced in a study of vaccination effects on CD4 cells after COVID-19. The table came from immunoSEQ multiplex PCR; TCRdb's copy has only in-frame clones and leaves some out. In the table there are 29,000 or so clones, about 74% of which are singletons. Peptide-pool stimulation followed by sequencing identified expanded antigen-specific CD4+ clonotypes in the ViraFEST assay. Isolation of CD4+ T cells took place after 10 days of culture. Either the mRNA-1273 or the BNT162b2 vaccine was given to participants as two doses. Their target antigens are unknown. The sequences come from CD4+ T cells from PBMCs cultured with HCoV-OC43 spike peptides, collected after COVID-19 vaccination. Subset of the sample: HCoV-OC43 spike overlapping peptide pool stimulation. The receptors here all came from a human donor who received a COVID-19 vaccine.

CDR3 sequence: CASSLGGVYEKLFF. In DNA, the CDR3 is TGCGCCAGCAGCTTGGGGGGGGTATACGAAAAACTGTTTTTT. The chain employs TRBV5-1 and TRBJ1-4, with D possibly being TRBD1 (5 bases). The germline V gene has CDR1 SGHRS and CDR2 YFSETQ. Trimming took 0 bases from V and 8 from J, leaving 11 bases between them. The CDR3 is 14 residues long.

CDR3 region: CASSPVGYAEAFF. CDR3 bases: TGTGCCAGCAGCCCTGTGGGGTACGCTGAAGCTTTCTTT. The V call is TRBV14, the J call TRBJ1-1; D not certain. The CDR3 loop spans 13 amino acids. Germline assignment: CDR1 SGHDN and CDR2 FVKESK. V shed 4 bases and J shed 6 bases, with 12 bases lying between them.

The V and J genes are TRBV5-1 and TRBJ1-6; 8 nucleotides match TRBD1. The germline gives CDR1 SGHRS, CDR2 YFSETQ. The CDR3 has 15 amino acids. V trimming: 4 bases; J trimming: 5 bases; junction bases outside the gene matches: 5. The CDR3 protein is CASSTGGTHNSPLHF. The DNA of the CDR3 is TGCGCCAGCAGCACAGGGGGGACTCATAATTCACCCCTCCACTTT.

The chain employs TRBV6-2 or TRBV6-3 and TRBJ2-1, with 11 bases that match TRBD2. The V gene end was trimmed by 6 bases and the J gene end by 5 bases; junction bases not matched to a gene: 6. CDR3 length equals 15 residues. Germline assignment: CDR1 MNHEY and CDR2 SVGEGT. CDR3 DNA sequence: TGTGCCAGCAGCCTACTAGCGGGGGCTCACAATGAGCAGTTCTTC. Translated, it gives CASSLLAGAHNEQFF.

This clone is judged medium-sized. J is TRBJ2-1 and V is TRBV3-1 (or the pseudogene TRBV3-2), with a possible D match to TRBD2 (7 bases). CDR3 size: 16 residues. V lost 2 bases to trimming and J lost 8 bases, with 19 bases between them. CDR1 is LGHDT and CDR2 is YNNKEL in the germline V gene (reference sequence). CDR3 loop: CASSQPMGGRIHEQFF. The CDR3 nucleotides are TGTGCCAGCAGCCAACCCATGGGGGGGCGCATTCATGAGCAGTTCTTC.

The chain joins TRBV21-1 to TRBJ2-1; TRBD1 was called by the table and not checked on the DNA. TRBV21-1 is a pseudogene locus. This CDR3 has 13 residues. The CDR3 sequence: CASSKVTRWEQFF. The CDR3 bases are TGTGCCAGCAGCAAAGTGACAAGGTGGGAGCAGTTCTTC.

The count of this clone is one. The CDR3, as DNA: TGTGCCAGCAGCGTAGGGGGACTTAACTCCTACGAGCAGTACTTC. Translating it yields CASSVGGLNSYEQYF. V usage is TRBV9 and J usage is TRBJ2-7; a weak D match, TRBD2 (6 bases). V was cut by 0 bases and J by 0 bases, with 10 bases left in between. CDR1 and CDR2 from the germline V gene are SGDLS and YYNGEE. CDR3 length: 15 residues.

The chain carries TRBV10-3 and TRBJ2-7, with a weak D call TRBD1 (6 bases). CDR1 and CDR2 from the germline V gene are ENHRY and SYGVKD. The CDR3 is made up of 12 amino acids. The V end lost 7 bases, the J end lost 3 bases, and 10 bases lay between the germline ends. The CDR3, as DNA: TGTGCCATCAATGAACAGGGCTACGAGCAGTACTTC. Encoded protein: CAINEQGYEQYF.

The gene calls are TRBV10-2 and TRBJ2-1, with D hard to call. Trimming took 8 bases from V and 8 from J, leaving 7 bases between them. The length of the CDR3 is 10 residues. Per the germline V gene, CDR1 is WSHSY and CDR2 is SAAADI. CDR3 nucleotide sequence: TGCGCCAGCCTTAAAGATGAGCAGTTCTTC. Its protein is CASLKDEQFF.

The V gene is TRBV19, the J gene TRBJ1-1; 11 bases align to TRBD1. V was pared by 3 bases and J by 5 bases, with 8 bases of the junction left unmatched. Germline loops: CDR1 LNHDA, CDR2 SQIVND (reference sequence). The CDR3 is 16 amino acids. CDR3 nucleotides: TGTGCCAGTAGTATGGGCTGGACAGGGGGCGATACTGAAGCTTTCTTT. Translating gives CASSMGWTGGDTEAFF.

This rearrangement joins TRBV6-5 to TRBJ2-5; 7 bases are a match to TRBD1. V lost 6 bases and J lost 3; bases outside the gene matches: 4. CDR3 size: 13 residues. From germline, CDR1 is MNHEY and CDR2 SVGAGI. CDR3 sequence (DNA): TGTGCCAGCAGGCACGGGACAGAAGAGACCCAGTACTTC. Translating gives CASRHGTEETQYF.

The count of this clone is one. This rearrangement joins TRBV2 to TRBJ2-3; no reliable D call. Germline CDR1 SNHLY, CDR2 FYNNEI. Trimming pared 6 bases from V and 0 bases from J, leaving 10 bases between. The CDR3 is 14 amino acids. The DNA of the CDR3 is TGTGCCAGCAGATGGACGCCGAGCACAGATACGCAGTATTTT. Translation: CASRWTPSTDTQYF. The whole variable domain, filled in from reference TRBV2 and TRBJ2-3, reads EPEVTQTPSHQVTQMGQEVILRCVPISNHLYFYWYRQILGQKVEFLVSFYNNEISEKSEIFDDQFSVERPDGSNFTLKIRSTKLEDSAMYFCASRWTPSTDTQYFGPGTRLTVL.

This chain joins TRBV24-1 and TRBJ1-3, with 9 positions matching TRBD1. The CDR3 consists of 16 residues. V was clipped by 3 bases and J by 3 bases; unmatched bases: 5. The germline CDR1 and CDR2 sequences are KGHDR and SFDVKD. CDR3 nucleotide sequence: TGTGCCACCAGTGATCCACAGGGGGCCCATGGAAACACCATATATTTT. This gives the protein CATSDPQGAHGNTIYF.

This chain uses TRBV5-1 with TRBJ2-5; D unresolved. V dropped 2 bases and J dropped 4 bases, with 6 bases sitting between them. The CDR3 is made up of 12 amino acids. CDR1 SGHRS and CDR2 YFSETQ come from the germline V gene. In DNA form, the CDR3 reads TGCGCCAGCAGCTTACGGGCAGAGACCCAGTACTTC. Residues: CASSLRAETQYF.

This clone was seen a few times. The chain employs TRBV5-1 and TRBJ1-6, with D hard to call. This CDR3 region has 15 residues. Trimming cost V 0 bases and J 5 bases, with 9 bases left between them. The germline gives CDR1 SGHRS, CDR2 YFSETQ. As DNA, the CDR3 is TGCGCCAGCAGCTTGGTGGCTATTGATAATTCACCCCTCCACTTT. This translates into CASSLVAIDNSPLHF.